The table lists the clone carrying this T cell receptor beta chain with a few counts. Its specificity is not known. This entry is derived from a study of T cells in Graves' hyperthyroidism and ophthalmopathy. The study defined stable Graves' hyperthyroidism as no ophthalmopathy progression within 18 months. Thyroid ultrasound, orbital computed tomography, clinical symptoms, and serum thyroxine and TRAb underpinned diagnoses. Template material for amplifying TCR beta CDR3 regions consisted of RNA transcripts. An initial round of RT-PCR targeting the TCR CDR3 relied on the HTBI primer set. TCRdb reanalysed the multiplex PCR reads using MiXCR and keeps one entry per CDR3 protein. This sample carries a few hundred thousand distinct CDR3 sequences, around a quarter of them seen once, and the ten largest clones take around 70%. CDR1 is DFQATT and CDR2 is SNEGSKA in the germline V gene (reference sequence). Trimming left V 5 bases short and J 8 bases short, with 15 bases between. CDR3 size: 12 residues.

General study points: The model made its ophthalmopathy prediction, and onset followed a median about 6.8 months later.

This chain joins TRBV20-1 and TRBJ1-2; tentatively, D is TRBD1 (6 bases). The TCR originated in a man in his forties or fifties with Graves' hyperthyroidism. The sequencing input was blood. As DNA, the CDR3 is TGCAGTGCTCAGACCGGGACACAAGGCTACACCTTC. It codes for CSAQTGTQGYTF.